Sequencing of this T cell receptor (beta chain) was carried out in a study of cytomegalovirus exposure and HLA in healthy donors. Study at large: Among 150 million to 200 million T cells, an earlier analysis found 90 million to 130 million unique TCR beta sequences.

Unmatched junction bases numbered 5, after V lost 6 bases and J lost 7 bases. This CDR3 is built from 12 residues. Germline CDR1 SNHLY, CDR2 FYNNEI. A remark on this clone: Its antigen is currently unknown.

General observations from the study: The productive fraction for most TCR beta V segments was about 87% or about 30% in an earlier analysis.

The PCR used 60 Vbeta and 13 Jbeta primers. The method was immunoSEQ multiplex PCR; TCRdb's version includes in-frame clones alone and lacks a portion of them. The sample lists some 90,000 clones; around 80% were seen once. This sequence joins TRBV2 and TRBJ1-2; 7 positions match TRBD1. Sequenced input: PBMCs. This TCR came from a young man in good health and CMV-seropositive. In DNA form, the CDR3 reads TGTGCCAGCAGGTTCCGACAGGGTGGCTACACCTTC. Translated, it gives CASRFRQGGYTF.